The 22 T cell receptor beta chains given below trace back to one sample, sequenced in a study of shared clonotypes between healthy human individuals. Sequencing used immunoSEQ multiplex PCR; TCRdb keeps in-frame clones, though not all of them. There are about 2 million clones in the sample; roughly 94% occur only once, and more than 0.1% lies in the top ten. The sample taken for sequencing was naive CD4+ T cells sorted from blood. The sample's subset: CD45RA+ positively selected. The receptors here all came from a man younger than 30 in good health.

This chain joins TRBV7-2 and TRBJ1-1; 7 nucleotides line up with TRBD1. The V gene end was trimmed by 3 bases and the J gene end by 0 bases; junction bases not matched to a gene: 4. Per germline, CDR1 SGHTA and CDR2 FQGNSA. This CDR3 contains 15 residues. CDR3 nucleotide sequence: TGTGCCAGCAGCTTGGGCGGACAGGTGAACACTGAAGCTTTCTTT. The encoded protein is CASSLGGQVNTEAFF.

The V call is TRBV28, the J call TRBJ2-2; possible D gene TRBD2, 6 bases. From germline, CDR1 is MDHEN and CDR2 SYDVKM. CDR3 length equals 18 residues. The germline V and J ends were trimmed by 2 bases and 5 bases, with 21 bases remaining between them. Here the CDR3 reads CASSLGLRAYGRTGELFF. As DNA, the CDR3 is TGTGCCAGCAGTTTAGGCCTGAGGGCCTATGGGAGGACCGGGGAGCTGTTTTTT.

The CDR3 protein is CASSFRGAGELFF. The CDR3 bases are TGCGCCAGCAGCTTCCGGGGCGCCGGGGAGCTGTTTTTT. The chain uses TRBV5-1 and TRBJ2-2; tentatively, D is TRBD1 or TRBD2 (5 bases each). Germline lookup yields CDR1 SGHRS and CDR2 YFSETQ. The CDR3 is 13 amino acids. V lost 2 bases, J lost 6 bases, and 8 bases lay in between.

V is TRBV5-6 and J is TRBJ2-7, with TRBD2 matching over 10 bases. The V gene end was trimmed by 0 bases and the J gene end by 6 bases; junction bases not matched to a gene: 3. Germline V gene lookup returns CDR1 SGHDT and CDR2 YYEEEE. The CDR3 is 14 residues long. DNA of the CDR3: TGTGCCAGCAGCTTGGGCACTAGCGGGACCGAGCAGTACTTC. Translating gives CASSLGTSGTEQYF.

This sequence joins TRBV6-6 and TRBJ2-3, with 11 bases identical to TRBD2. V was clipped by 5 bases and J by 4 bases; unmatched bases: 5. Per the germline V gene, CDR1 is MNHNY and CDR2 is SVGAGI (reference sequence). CDR3 length equals 15 residues. CDR3 protein: CASSPLAGGADTQYF. The CDR3 DNA is TGTGCCAGCAGTCCCCTAGCGGGAGGAGCAGATACGCAGTATTTT.

The chain joins TRBV12-5 to TRBJ1-5, with D uncertain. There are 13 residues in the CDR3. Trimming pared 0 bases from V and 5 bases from J, leaving 5 bases between. Germline V gene data show CDR1 as LGHNT and CDR2 as FRNRAP. CDR3 sequence (DNA): TGTGCTAGTGGTTTGGTAGAGTATCAGCCCCAGCATTTT. Translating gives CASGLVEYQPQHF.

Worth noting for this clone: The sample has other DNA sequences that encode this CDR3 too. V is TRBV18 and J is TRBJ2-7; TRBD2 agrees at 13 bases. The CDR3 runs 15 residues. Germline V gene lookup returns CDR1 KGHSH and CDR2 LQKENI. V shed 3 bases and J 3 bases; nucleotides not matched to a gene: 2. This CDR3 reads CASSPGTSGNYEQYF. CDR3 bases: TGTGCCAGCTCACCCGGGACTAGCGGGAACTACGAGCAGTACTTC.

This clone was seen just once. The chain has TRBV27 and TRBJ2-2, with D possibly matching TRBD1 (5 bases). V was trimmed by 4 bases and J by 4 bases, leaving 19 bases between them. The CDR3 spans 17 residues. From germline, CDR1 is MNHEY and CDR2 SMNVEV (reference sequence). CDR3 amino acids: CASSSLLAPQGTGELFF. The CDR3 coding sequence is TGTGCCAGCAGTTCCCTTCTGGCGCCTCAGGGCACCGGGGAGCTGTTTTTT.

The chain is built from TRBV11-2 and TRBJ2-3; 7 bases are shared with TRBD2. The CDR3 has 15 amino acids. With V trimmed by 3 bases and J by 4 bases, 7 bases remained unmatched. Per the germline V gene, CDR1 is SGHAT and CDR2 is FQNNGV. The CDR3: CASSLVGRSPDTQYF. In DNA form, the CDR3 reads TGTGCCAGCAGCTTGGTCGGGAGGTCCCCAGATACGCAGTATTTT.

The V and J genes are TRBV9 and TRBJ2-7; TRBD2 agrees at 7 bases. With V trimmed by 4 bases and J by 4 bases, 11 bases remained unmatched. The CDR3 is made up of 15 amino acids. In germline, CDR1 is SGDLS, CDR2 YYNGEE. This chain's CDR3 is CASSFVSTSIYEQYF. Written as DNA, the CDR3 is TGTGCCAGCAGCTTCGTCTCGACTAGCATTTACGAGCAGTACTTC.

This clone was observed a single time. This rearrangement joins TRBV15 to TRBJ1-1, with TRBD1 as a possible D gene (6 bases). This CDR3 is built from 15 residues. Trimming shortened V by 5 bases and J by 1 base, and 14 bases separated the two germline ends. Germline V CDR1 and CDR2: LNHNV, YYDKDF (reference sequence). CDR3 residues: CATSLPGQTNTEAFF. The CDR3 DNA reads as TGTGCCACCAGCCTCCCGGGACAAACGAACACTGAAGCTTTCTTT.

The chain couples TRBV9 to TRBJ2-1; 7 nucleotides agree with TRBD2. CDR1 is SGDLS, CDR2 YYNGEE, per germline. V shed 3 bases, J shed 3 bases, and the junction held 6 bases outside the gene matches. This CDR3 has 15 amino acids. The CDR3 coding sequence is TGTGCCAGCAGCGGCGGGGGAGTTCACTACAATGAGCAGTTCTTC. Protein sequence: CASSGGGVHYNEQFF.

The chain uses TRBV18 and TRBJ1-4; the D gene is possibly TRBD1 (6 bases). The CDR3 totals 17 residues. V was clipped by 2 bases and J by 10 bases, with 23 bases between them. Germline CDR1 reads KGHSH; CDR2 reads LQKENI. CDR3 region: CASSPIPFQALGGKLFF. Written as DNA, the CDR3 is TGTGCCAGCTCACCAATTCCCTTTCAGGCCCTAGGGGGAAAACTGTTTTTT.

The chain carries TRBV7-2 and TRBJ1-2, with D unresolved. Germline V lookup: CDR1 SGHTA, CDR2 FQGNSA. Trimming took off 1 base at V and 4 bases at J, with 13 bases between the two ends. The CDR3 runs 15 residues. CDR3 sequence (DNA): TGTGCCAGCAGCTTAGATCTGGGAGAGGGCTATGGCTACACCTTC. This translates into CASSLDLGEGYGYTF.

The chain has TRBV6-6 and TRBJ2-1, with D unresolved. Germline lookup yields CDR1 MNHNY and CDR2 SVGAGI (reference sequence). The CDR3 extends over 15 amino acids. V lost 6 bases to trimming and J lost 0 bases, with 12 bases between them. In DNA, the CDR3 is TGTGCCAGCAGCCCCGTCGGTAGCTCCTACAATGAGCAGTTCTTC. This sequence encodes CASSPVGSSYNEQFF.

This chain uses TRBV6-5 with TRBJ1-4, with 11 bases identical to TRBD1. Germline V CDR1 and CDR2: MNHEY, SVGAGI. This CDR3 is 14 amino acids long. J was trimmed by 10 bases and V by 6 bases; bases with no gene match: 7. CDR3 coding DNA: TGTGCCAGCAGGGCCGGGACAGGGGGTGGAAAACTGTTTTTT. Translated, it gives CASRAGTGGGKLFF.

The genes are TRBV9 and TRBJ2-3; 10 positions match TRBD2. This CDR3 has 17 residues. With 2 bases clipped from V and 0 bases from J, the junction kept 6 bases outside the gene matches. The germline V gene encodes CDR1 SGDLS and CDR2 YYNGEE. CDR3 nucleotides: TGTGCCAGCAGCGTTGGCCTACTAGCGGGAAGCACAGATACGCAGTATTTT. It specifies CASSVGLLAGSTDTQYF.

The genes are TRBV4-1 and TRBJ1-2; weak D call: TRBD1 (6 bases). The V gene's germline CDR1 is MGHRA and CDR2 YSYEKL. This CDR3 has 14 amino acids. Trimming removed 2 bases from V and 8 bases from J, with 15 bases in between. The CDR3 here is CASSQLAGAGGYTF. The CDR3 DNA follows: TGCGCCAGCAGCCAATTGGCGGGGGCGGGAGGCTACACCTTC.

The chain carries TRBV11-3 and TRBJ2-5; 10 bases map to TRBD2. The J segment lost 5 bases and the V segment lost 3 bases, leaving 6 bases of the junction unmatched. The CDR3 covers 15 residues. CDR1 is SGHNT and CDR2 is YENEEA in the germline V gene. CDR3 nucleotide sequence: TGTGCCAGCAGCTTCGGGACTAGCGCCGGCGAGACCCAGTACTTC. It yields the protein CASSFGTSAGETQYF.

The chain has TRBV6-1 and TRBJ1-1, with TRBD1 matching 7 bases. The junction had 8 bases not matched to a gene; V was cut back by 5 bases and J by 2 bases. The CDR3 runs to 15 residues. Germline assignment: CDR1 MNHNS and CDR2 SASEGT. The CDR3 region is CASSPRDRSNTEAFF. The DNA for the CDR3 is TGTGCCAGCAGTCCACGGGACAGATCTAACACTGAAGCTTTCTTT.

This sequence joins TRBV2 and TRBJ1-4; TRBD1 matches 8 bases. The CDR3 totals 14 residues. Germline CDR1 reads SNHLY; CDR2 reads FYNNEI. Trimming took 6 bases from V and 7 from J; bases not matched to a gene: 7. CDR3 DNA sequence: TGTGCCAGCAGCGGACAGGGCGTCAGTGAAAAACTGTTTTTT. This encodes CASSGQGVSEKLFF.

The chain is built from TRBV18 and TRBJ2-7; D is unclear. CDR3 length equals 15 residues. The germline CDR1 and CDR2 sequences are KGHSH and LQKENI. Trimming took 2 bases from V and 5 from J, leaving 16 bases between them. CDR3 nucleotide sequence: TGTGCCAGCTCACCAATTGTTGGTCCGAAAAACGAGCAGTACTTC. It translates to CASSPIVGPKNEQYF.